These 13 T cell receptor beta chains were sequenced from one sample in a study of blood T cell repertoires in COVID-19. Generated by immunoSEQ multiplex PCR, the TCRdb table keeps only in-frame clones and is missing some. The repertoire consists of under 65,000 clones, with more than 85% occurring once and the leading ten covering 3.1%. Sequenced input: peripheral blood. The receptors originated from a man aged 45-65 years with acute or convalescent COVID-19.

V is TRBV6-5 and J is TRBJ2-1; TRBD2 agrees at 7 bases. Trimming removed 2 bases from V and 8 bases from J; junction bases left unmatched: 9. Per the germline V gene, CDR1 is MNHEY and CDR2 is SVGAGI. The CDR3 covers 15 residues. In nucleotides, the CDR3 is TGTGCCAGCAGTTACCCGGGCGGGGGTGCGTATGAGCAGTTCTTC. It encodes CASSYPGGGAYEQFF.

The chain joins TRBV2 to TRBJ1-5; D ambiguous. Trimming took 5 bases from V and 2 from J, leaving 13 bases between them. The CDR3 extends over 15 amino acids. Germline CDR1 is SNHLY and CDR2 is FYNNEI. CDR3 nucleotide sequence: TGTGCCAGCAGTACCGGGCACGGGGGCAATCAGCCCCAGCATTTT. As protein: CASSTGHGGNQPQHF.

This rearrangement joins TRBV12-5 to TRBJ2-7; D may be TRBD2 (5 bases). The CDR3 consists of 11 residues. The germline V and J ends were trimmed by 4 bases and 4 bases, with 5 bases remaining between them. Germline-derived CDR1 and CDR2 are LGHNT and FRNRAP. The CDR3 DNA is TGTGCTAGTGGTTGGGAGTACGAGCAGTACTTC. Its protein product is CASGWEYEQYF.

The chain has TRBV18 and TRBJ1-5; 9 nucleotides line up with TRBD1. V shed 3 bases and J 6 bases; nucleotides not matched to a gene: 6. Germline lookup yields CDR1 KGHSH and CDR2 LQKENI. The CDR3 sequence is 15 residues long. The CDR3 DNA reads as TGTGCCAGCTCACCTTGGACAGGGGAAGGTCAGCCCCAGCATTTT. This translates into CASSPWTGEGQPQHF.

The rearrangement links TRBV5-1 to TRBJ2-7; 7 bases align to TRBD1. The V gene's germline CDR1 is SGHRS and CDR2 YFSETQ. This CDR3 region has 13 residues. With V trimmed by 1 base and J by 2 bases, 0 bases remained unmatched. The CDR3 DNA is TGCGCCAGCAGCTTGACAGGGGCCTACGAGCAGTACTTC. Its translation: CASSLTGAYEQYF.

The chain couples TRBV12-5 to TRBJ1-5; D not resolved. Trimming took off 0 bases at V and 1 base at J, with 13 bases between the two ends. The CDR3 sequence is 17 residues long. The V gene's germline CDR1 is LGHNT and CDR2 FRNRAP. The CDR3 sequence is CASGLVAFGESNQPQHF. The CDR3 nucleotides are TGTGCTAGTGGTTTGGTTGCGTTCGGGGAGAGCAATCAGCCCCAGCATTTT.

The genes are TRBV6-5 and TRBJ1-5; a possible D gene is TRBD1 (6 bases). Between the trimmed V and J ends, which lost 6 bases and 2 bases, there was a span of 11 bases. This CDR3 is built from 14 residues. Germline V gene lookup returns CDR1 MNHEY and CDR2 SVGAGI. This chain's CDR3 is CASREGGGNQPQHF. The CDR3 bases are TGTGCCAGCAGGGAGGGGGGGGGCAATCAGCCCCAGCATTTT.

The chain employs TRBV27 and TRBJ1-5, with D possibly TRBD1 on 6 matching bases. Trimming shortened V by 6 bases and J by 7 bases, and 16 bases separated the two germline ends. The germline V gene has CDR1 MNHEY and CDR2 SMNVEV (reference sequence). The CDR3 has 14 amino acids. The CDR3 sequence: CASRTTPQGQPQHF. Written as DNA, the CDR3 is TGTGCCAGCAGAACTACGCCTCAGGGGCAGCCCCAGCATTTT.

The sample holds one count of this clone. This chain joins TRBV6-6 and TRBJ2-2; TRBD1 matches at 9 bases. Germline CDR1 reads MNHNY; CDR2 reads SVGAGI (reference sequence). CDR3 length: 16 amino acids. Losses at the gene ends were 1 base for V and 2 bases for J; bases not matched to a gene: 2. The CDR3 DNA sequence: TGTGCCAGCAGTTACTTGGGACAGGGAAACACCGGGGAGCTGTTTTTT. This gives the protein CASSYLGQGNTGELFF.

The chain recombines TRBV9 with TRBJ1-1; 8 bases match TRBD1. The CDR3 is made up of 15 amino acids. The trim removed 3 bases at V and 3 bases at J, leaving 7 bases unmatched. Germline loops: CDR1 SGDLS, CDR2 YYNGEE. The CDR3 sequence is CASSDSGTGYTEAFF. Here the CDR3 DNA reads TGTGCCAGCAGCGATTCCGGGACAGGTTACACTGAAGCTTTCTTT.

The rearrangement joins TRBV7-6 to TRBJ2-6; 9 nucleotides agree with TRBD1. V lost 0 bases, J lost 1 base, and 7 bases stayed unmatched. This CDR3 has 19 amino acids. Germline CDR1 SGHVS, CDR2 FNYEAQ. The CDR3 sequence: CASSLAWGQGGSGANVLTF. CDR3 sequence (DNA): TGTGCCAGCAGCTTAGCCTGGGGACAGGGAGGTTCTGGGGCCAACGTCCTGACTTTC.

CDR3 in DNA: TGTGCCAGCAGCCAAGTTAGGGCGGGGAGGATATACGAGCAGTACTTC. It translates to CASSQVRAGRIYEQYF. The chain joins TRBV14 to TRBJ2-7; D might be TRBD2 (6 bases). Germline assignment: CDR1 SGHDN and CDR2 FVKESK. This CDR3 is built from 16 residues. The germline V and J ends were trimmed by 1 base and 4 bases, with 17 bases remaining between them.

This clone was detected only once. CDR3 protein: CATSEQTLTGAYGYTF. CDR3 DNA sequence: TGTGCCACCAGTGAACAAACGCTGACAGGGGCTTATGGCTACACCTTC. The rearrangement joins TRBV24-1 to TRBJ1-2; TRBD1 matches at 8 bases. Trimming at V came to 4 bases and at J to 5 bases, leaving 11 bases not matched to a gene. The CDR3 consists of 16 residues. Germline lookup yields CDR1 KGHDR and CDR2 SFDVKD.